Below are 3 T cell receptor beta chains sequenced from a single sample in a study of T-cell memory formation after mild COVID-19. TCRdb reprocessed the 5' RACE reads with MiXCR, giving one entry per CDR3 protein. The data hold about 390,000 distinct CDR3 sequences, with more than 20% observed a single time. The sequenced material came from PBMCs or a T cell subset sorted from them (not recorded which). Every receptor here comes from an adult woman who had mild COVID-19 (a few samples of this study predate the infection). Cell type and time point are not known.

The rearrangement joins TRBV24-1 to TRBJ2-3; 7 nucleotides align to TRBD1. The CDR3 totals 17 residues. Unmatched junction bases numbered 7, after V lost 1 base and J lost 1 base. Germline CDR1 is KGHDR and CDR2 is SFDVKD. Here the CDR3 DNA reads TGTGCCACCAGTGATTTTCCCCCCGGGACAGGCACAGATACGCAGTATTTT. The encoded protein is CATSDFPPGTGTDTQYF.

The rearrangement links TRBV24-1 to TRBJ1-1; D perhaps matches TRBD1 (6 bases). This CDR3 is built from 16 residues. Per germline, CDR1 KGHDR and CDR2 SFDVKD. The V and J ends lost 3 bases and 4 bases respectively, with 17 bases between them. The CDR3 nucleotides are TGTGCCACCAGTGATGGGGGCCTGGGAGGGAGCACTGAAGCTTTCTTT. Encoded protein: CATSDGGLGGSTEAFF.

The chain recombines TRBV12-3 or TRBV12-4 with TRBJ2-1, with D perhaps TRBD1 (5 bases). The CDR3 consists of 13 residues. Deletions cut 4 bases from V and 12 bases from J, with 16 bases between. The CDR3 DNA follows: TGTGCCAGCAGTTCCCGTACGGGTGGGGCGCAGTTCTTC. The encoded protein is CASSSRTGGAQFF.